This T cell receptor beta chain was identified during a study of graft-versus-host responses after intestinal transplantation. Study overall: Induction using anti-thymocyte globulin, followed by tacrolimus and steroids for 2 to 4 years, was given to all recipients.

Using immunoSEQ multiplex PCR, the repertoire was profiled, and TCRdb retains in-frame clones only, with some absent. The repertoire holds around 100,000 clones, with roughly 93% as singletons. Study results and caveats: The study found high graft-versus-host to host-versus-graft clonal ratios in allografts of patients with graft-donor T cell macrochimerism. Researchers found peak circulating GvH clone levels linked to early post-transplant HvG declines.

Worth noting for this clone: The antigen is undetermined.

The germline V and J ends were trimmed by 6 bases and 1 base, with 9 bases remaining between them. CDR1 and CDR2 (germline): SQVTM, ANQGSEA. This CDR3 is built from 13 residues. The sequences come from unstimulated CD8+ T cells sorted from spleen or lymph node cells, collected before intestinal transplant. The chain links TRBV29-1 to TRBJ1-4; no firm D call. This TCR derives from a human donor who received an intestinal transplant. The DNA for the CDR3 is TGCAGCGTGGAGTTGGAAACTAATGAAAAACTGTTTTTT. It codes for CSVELETNEKLFF.